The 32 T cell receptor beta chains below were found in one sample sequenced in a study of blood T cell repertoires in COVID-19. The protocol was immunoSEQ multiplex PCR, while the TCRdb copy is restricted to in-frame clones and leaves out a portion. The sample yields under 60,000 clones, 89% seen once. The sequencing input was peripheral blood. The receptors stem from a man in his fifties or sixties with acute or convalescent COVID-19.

The DNA of the CDR3 is TGTGCCAGCAGCTTAGCAGGAGGAGGCGAAGCTTTCTTT. Translated, it gives CASSLAGGGEAFF. The chain links TRBV7-8 to TRBJ1-1; D not certain. From germline, CDR1 is SGHVS and CDR2 FQNEAQ. The CDR3 covers 13 residues. Trimming removed 0 bases at V and 8 bases at J, with 10 bases between.

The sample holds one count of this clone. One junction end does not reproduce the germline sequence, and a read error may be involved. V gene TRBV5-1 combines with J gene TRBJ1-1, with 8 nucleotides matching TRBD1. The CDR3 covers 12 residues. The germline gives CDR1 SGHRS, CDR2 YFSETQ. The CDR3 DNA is TGCGCCTGCAGGGGGCTGAACACTGAAGCTTTCTTT. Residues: CACRGLNTEAFF.

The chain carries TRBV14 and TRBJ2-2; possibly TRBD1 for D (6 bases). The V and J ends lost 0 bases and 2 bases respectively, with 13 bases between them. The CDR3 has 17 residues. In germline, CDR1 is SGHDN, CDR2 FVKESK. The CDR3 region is CASSQEGAEPNTGELFF. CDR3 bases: TGTGCCAGCAGCCAAGAGGGGGCAGAACCCAACACCGGGGAGCTGTTTTTT. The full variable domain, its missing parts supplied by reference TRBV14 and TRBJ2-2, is EAGVTQFPSHSVIEKGQTVTLRCDPISGHDNLYWYRRVMGKEIKFLLHFVKESKQDESGMPNNRFLAERTGGTYSTLKVQPAELEDSGVYFCASSQEGAEPNTGELFFGEGSRLTVL.

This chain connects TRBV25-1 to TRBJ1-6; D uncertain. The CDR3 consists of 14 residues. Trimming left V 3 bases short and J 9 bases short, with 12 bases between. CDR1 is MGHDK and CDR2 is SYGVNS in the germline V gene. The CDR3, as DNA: TGTGCCAGCAGTGACATAGTGACTGGTTCACCCCTCCACTTT. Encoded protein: CASSDIVTGSPLHF.

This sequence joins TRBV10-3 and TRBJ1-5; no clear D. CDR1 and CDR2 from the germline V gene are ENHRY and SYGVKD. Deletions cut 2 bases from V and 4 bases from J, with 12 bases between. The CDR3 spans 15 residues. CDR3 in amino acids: CAISEGAGINQPQHF. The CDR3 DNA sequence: TGTGCCATCAGTGAGGGCGCAGGCATTAATCAGCCCCAGCATTTT.

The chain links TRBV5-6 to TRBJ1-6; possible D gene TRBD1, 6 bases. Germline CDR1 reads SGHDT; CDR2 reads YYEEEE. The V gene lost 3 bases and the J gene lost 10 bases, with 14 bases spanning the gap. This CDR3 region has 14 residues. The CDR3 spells CASSSTTGLSPLHF. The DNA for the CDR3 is TGTGCCAGCAGCTCTACGACAGGCCTCTCACCCCTCCACTTT.

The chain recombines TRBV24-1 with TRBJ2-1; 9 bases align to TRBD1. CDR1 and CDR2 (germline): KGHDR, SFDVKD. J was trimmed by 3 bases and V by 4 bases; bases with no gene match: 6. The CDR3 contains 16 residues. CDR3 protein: CATSDTGTGYYNEQFF. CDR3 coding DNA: TGTGCCACCAGTGACACCGGGACAGGGTACTACAATGAGCAGTTCTTC.

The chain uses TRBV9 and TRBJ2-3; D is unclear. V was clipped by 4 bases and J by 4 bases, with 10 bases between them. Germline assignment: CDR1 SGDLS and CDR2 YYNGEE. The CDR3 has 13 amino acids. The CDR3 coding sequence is TGTGCCAGCAGCTCCCGTCCCTCAGATACGCAGTATTTT. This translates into CASSSRPSDTQYF.

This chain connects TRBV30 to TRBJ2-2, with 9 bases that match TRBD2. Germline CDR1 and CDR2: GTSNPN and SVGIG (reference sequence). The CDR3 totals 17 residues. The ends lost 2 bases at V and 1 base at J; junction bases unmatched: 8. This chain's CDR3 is CAWSRLAGQGNTGELFF. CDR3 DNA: TGTGCCTGGAGTAGGCTAGCGGGGCAGGGGAACACCGGGGAGCTGTTTTTT.

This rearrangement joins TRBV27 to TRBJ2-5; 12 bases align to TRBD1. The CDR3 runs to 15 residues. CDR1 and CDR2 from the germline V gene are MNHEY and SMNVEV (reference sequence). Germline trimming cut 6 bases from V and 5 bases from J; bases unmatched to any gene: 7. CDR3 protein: CASRDRDRGLETQYF. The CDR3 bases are TGTGCCAGCAGAGATCGGGACAGGGGGCTGGAGACCCAGTACTTC.

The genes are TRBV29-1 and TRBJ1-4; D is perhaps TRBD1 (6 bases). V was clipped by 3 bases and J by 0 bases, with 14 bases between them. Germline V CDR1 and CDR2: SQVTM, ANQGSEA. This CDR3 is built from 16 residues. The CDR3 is CSVDGGQAATNEKLFF. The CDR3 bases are TGCAGCGTTGACGGGGGGCAGGCGGCAACTAATGAAAAACTGTTTTTT.

CDR3 residues: CASTSVRARGYTF. As DNA, the CDR3 is TGTGCCAGCACCTCGGTGAGGGCGCGGGGCTACACCTTC. The rearrangement links TRBV6-5 to TRBJ1-2, with unresolved D. Trimming took off 7 bases at V and 8 bases at J, with 17 bases between the two ends. The V gene's germline CDR1 is MNHEY and CDR2 SVGAGI. The CDR3 sequence is 13 residues long.

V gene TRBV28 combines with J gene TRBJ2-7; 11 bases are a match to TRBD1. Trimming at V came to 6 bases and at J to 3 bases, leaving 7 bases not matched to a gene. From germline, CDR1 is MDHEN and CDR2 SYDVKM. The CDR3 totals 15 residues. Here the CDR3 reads CASSAGGTGGYEQYF. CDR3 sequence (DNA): TGTGCCAGCAGCGCGGGCGGGACAGGGGGCTACGAGCAGTACTTC.

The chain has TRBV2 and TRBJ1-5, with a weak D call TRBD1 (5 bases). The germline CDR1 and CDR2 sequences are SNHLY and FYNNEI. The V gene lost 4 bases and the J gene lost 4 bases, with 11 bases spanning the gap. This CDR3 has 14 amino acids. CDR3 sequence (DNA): TGTGCCAGCAGTGTGGAGACAGAGAATCAGCCCCAGCATTTT. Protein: CASSVETENQPQHF.

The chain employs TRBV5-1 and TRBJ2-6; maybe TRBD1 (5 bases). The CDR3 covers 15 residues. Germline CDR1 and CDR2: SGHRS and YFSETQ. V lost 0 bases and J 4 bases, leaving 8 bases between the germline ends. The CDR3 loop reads CASSLEGSGANVLTF. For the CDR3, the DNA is TGCGCCAGCAGCTTGGAGGGGTCCGGGGCCAACGTCCTGACTTTC.

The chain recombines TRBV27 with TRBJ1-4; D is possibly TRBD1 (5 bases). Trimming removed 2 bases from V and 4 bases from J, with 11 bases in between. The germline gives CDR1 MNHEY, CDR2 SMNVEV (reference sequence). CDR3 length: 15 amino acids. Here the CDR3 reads CASSLRGWFNEKLFF. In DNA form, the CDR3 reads TGTGCCAGCAGTTTACGGGGGTGGTTTAATGAAAAACTGTTTTTT.

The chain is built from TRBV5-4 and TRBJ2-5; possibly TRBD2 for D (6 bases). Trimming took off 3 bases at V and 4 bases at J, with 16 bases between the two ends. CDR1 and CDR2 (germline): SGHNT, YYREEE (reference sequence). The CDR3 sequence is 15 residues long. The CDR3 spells CASSWAGRGTETQYF. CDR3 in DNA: TGTGCCAGCAGCTGGGCTGGGCGGGGAACAGAGACCCAGTACTTC.

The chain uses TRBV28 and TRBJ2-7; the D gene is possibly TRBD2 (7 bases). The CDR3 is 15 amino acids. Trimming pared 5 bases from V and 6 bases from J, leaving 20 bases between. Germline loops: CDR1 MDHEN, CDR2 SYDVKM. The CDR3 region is CASSPLGAGALEQYF. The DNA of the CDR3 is TGTGCCAGCAGTCCCCTGGGGGCGGGGGCCCTCGAGCAGTACTTC.

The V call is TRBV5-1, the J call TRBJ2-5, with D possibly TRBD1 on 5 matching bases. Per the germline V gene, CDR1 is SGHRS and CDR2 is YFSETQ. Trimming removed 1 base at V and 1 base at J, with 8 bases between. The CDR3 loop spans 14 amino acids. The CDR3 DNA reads TGCGCCAGCAGCTTGCGTGGGGCCCAAGAGACCCAGTACTTC. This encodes CASSLRGAQETQYF.

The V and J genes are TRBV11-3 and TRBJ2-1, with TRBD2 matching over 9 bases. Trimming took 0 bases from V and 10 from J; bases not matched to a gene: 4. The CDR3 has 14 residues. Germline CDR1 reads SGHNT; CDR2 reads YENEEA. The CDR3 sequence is CASSLEGLAGEQFF. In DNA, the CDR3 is TGTGCCAGCAGCTTAGAAGGTCTAGCGGGGGAGCAGTTCTTC.

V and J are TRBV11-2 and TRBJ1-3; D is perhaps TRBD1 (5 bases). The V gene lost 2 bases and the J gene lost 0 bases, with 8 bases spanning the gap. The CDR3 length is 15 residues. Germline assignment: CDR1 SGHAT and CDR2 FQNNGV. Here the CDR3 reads CASSLLGDSGNTIYF. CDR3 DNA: TGTGCCAGCAGCTTATTAGGGGACTCTGGAAACACCATATATTTT.

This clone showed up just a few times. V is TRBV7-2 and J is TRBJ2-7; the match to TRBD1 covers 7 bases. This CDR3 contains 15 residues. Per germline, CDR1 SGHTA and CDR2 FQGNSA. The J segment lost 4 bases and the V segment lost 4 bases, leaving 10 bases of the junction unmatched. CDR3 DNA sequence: TGTGCCAGCAGCTCAGAACCGGGACAGACATACGAGCAGTACTTC. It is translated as CASSSEPGQTYEQYF. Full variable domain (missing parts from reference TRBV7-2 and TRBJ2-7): GAGVSQSPSNKVTEKGKDVELRCDPISGHTALYWYRQSLGQGLEFLIYFQGNSAPDKSGLPSDRFSAERTGGSVSTLTIQRTQQEDSAVYLCASSSEPGQTYEQYFGPGTRLTVT.

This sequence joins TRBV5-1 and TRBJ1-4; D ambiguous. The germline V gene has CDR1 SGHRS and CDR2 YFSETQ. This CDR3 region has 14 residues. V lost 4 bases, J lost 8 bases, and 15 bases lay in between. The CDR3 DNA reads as TGCGCCAGCAGCCCCGCGAGGGTGGGAGAAAAACTGTTTTTT. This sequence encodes CASSPARVGEKLFF.

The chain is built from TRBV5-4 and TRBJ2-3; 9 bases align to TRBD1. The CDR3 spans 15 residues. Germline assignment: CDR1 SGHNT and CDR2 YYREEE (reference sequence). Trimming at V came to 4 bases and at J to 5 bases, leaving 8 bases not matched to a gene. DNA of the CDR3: TGTGCCAGCAGCAGCCGGGACAGGGATATAGATACGCAGTATTTT. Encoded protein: CASSSRDRDIDTQYF.

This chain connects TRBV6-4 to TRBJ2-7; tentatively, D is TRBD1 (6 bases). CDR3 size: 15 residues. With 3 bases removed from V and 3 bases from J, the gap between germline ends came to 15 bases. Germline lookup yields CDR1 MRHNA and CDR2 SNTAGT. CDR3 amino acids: CASSESPQGIYEQYF. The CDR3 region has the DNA TGTGCCAGCAGTGAATCCCCACAGGGCATCTACGAGCAGTACTTC.

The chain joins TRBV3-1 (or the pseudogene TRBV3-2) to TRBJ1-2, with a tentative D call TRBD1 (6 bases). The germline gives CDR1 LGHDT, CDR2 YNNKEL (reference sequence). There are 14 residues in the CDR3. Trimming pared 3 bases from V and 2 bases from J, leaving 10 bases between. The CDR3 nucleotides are TGTGCCAGCAGCCAGGGGACAAGGAACTATGGCTACACCTTC. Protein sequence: CASSQGTRNYGYTF.

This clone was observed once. The CDR3 DNA sequence: TGTGCCAGCAGCCCAACCCCGGGACTGACCTCAAGTGAAAAACTGTTTTTT. Translation: CASSPTPGLTSSEKLFF. The V call is TRBV14, the J call TRBJ1-4, with D maybe TRBD1 (5 bases). Trimming removed 4 bases at V and 7 bases at J, with 22 bases between. CDR1 is SGHDN, CDR2 FVKESK, per germline. The CDR3 is made up of 17 amino acids.

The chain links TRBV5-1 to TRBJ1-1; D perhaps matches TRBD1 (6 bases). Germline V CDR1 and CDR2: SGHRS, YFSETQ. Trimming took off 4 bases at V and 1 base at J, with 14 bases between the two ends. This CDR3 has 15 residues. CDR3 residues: CASSRSDSPNTEAFF. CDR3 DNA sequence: TGCGCCAGCAGCCGGTCGGACAGTCCGAACACTGAAGCTTTCTTT.

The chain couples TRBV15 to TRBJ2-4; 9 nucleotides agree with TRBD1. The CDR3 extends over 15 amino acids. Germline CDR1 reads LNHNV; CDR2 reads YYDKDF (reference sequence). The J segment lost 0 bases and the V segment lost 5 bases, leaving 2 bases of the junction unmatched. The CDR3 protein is CATSPGQGAKNIQYF. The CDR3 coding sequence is TGTGCCACCAGCCCGGGACAGGGAGCCAAAAACATTCAGTACTTC. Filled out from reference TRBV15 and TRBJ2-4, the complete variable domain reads DAMVIQNPRYQVTQFGKPVTLSCSQTLNHNVMYWYQQKSSQAPKLLFHYYDKDFNNEADTPDNFQSRRPNTSFCFLDIRSPGLGDTAMYLCATSPGQGAKNIQYFGAGTRLSVL.

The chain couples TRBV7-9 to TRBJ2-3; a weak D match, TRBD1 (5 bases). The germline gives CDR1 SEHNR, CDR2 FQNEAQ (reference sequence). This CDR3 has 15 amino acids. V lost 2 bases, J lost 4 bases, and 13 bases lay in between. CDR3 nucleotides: TGTGCCAGCAGCTTACAGGGTCCGGTGGCAGATACGCAGTATTTT. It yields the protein CASSLQGPVADTQYF. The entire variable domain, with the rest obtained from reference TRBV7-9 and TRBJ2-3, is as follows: DTGVSQNPRHKITKRGQNVTFRCDPISEHNRLYWYRQTLGQGPEFLTYFQNEAQLEKSRLLSDRFSAERPKGSFSTLEIQRTEQGDSAMYLCASSLQGPVADTQYFGPGTRLTVL.

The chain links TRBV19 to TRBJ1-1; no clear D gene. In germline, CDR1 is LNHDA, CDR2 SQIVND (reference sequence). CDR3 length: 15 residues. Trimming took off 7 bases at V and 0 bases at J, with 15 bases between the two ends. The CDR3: CASKIIEGLNTEAFF. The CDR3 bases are TGTGCCAGTAAAATTATCGAGGGTTTGAACACTGAAGCTTTCTTT.

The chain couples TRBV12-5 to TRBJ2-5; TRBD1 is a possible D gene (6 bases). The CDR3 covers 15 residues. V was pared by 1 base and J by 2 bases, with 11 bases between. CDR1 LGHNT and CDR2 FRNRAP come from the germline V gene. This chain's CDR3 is CASGLGQVKQETQYF. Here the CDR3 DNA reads TGTGCTAGTGGTTTGGGACAGGTCAAACAAGAGACCCAGTACTTC.